This T cell receptor (beta chain) was documented in a study of blood T cell repertoires in COVID-19 (dated by TCRdb to 2018 to 2021). Some background on the complete study: Samples from collaborators originated in the United States, Italy and Spain and spanned both the acute and convalescent phases of COVID-19. The prospective study material was composed of cDNA or gDNA derived from T cells, B-cell-depleted T cells, or PBMCs. Subjects who had been exposed to COVID-19, were actively infected with it, or had recovered from it provided the deeply sampled blood TCRbeta repertoires that made up the dataset. The repertoires were made available in a free public database intended to serve as a resource for research on the immune response to SARS-CoV-2. Samples came from the ongoing ImmuneRACE study (first 160 participants) plus 1,254 subjects from 6 global collaborators. A de-identified subject ID, COVID-19 status, age in years and sex were almost always included in the sample metadata. HLA class I and class II types, where available, came from metadata supplied by the sample provider rather than from assay-based typing. Results and caveats for the whole study, not just this receptor: The quantity of clinical and demographic metadata differed by source and by participant and was supplied without curation.

To note about this clone: There is no known antigen for this receptor. No much larger clone is present one base from it, and per-base qualities are unavailable.

Enrolling through a virtual design, the prospective study's participants ranged in age from roughly 18 to 89 years and lived across approximately 25 United States geographic areas. Cohort assignment in the prospective study relied on participant-reported clinical history from a screening survey and a study questionnaire. Recovered participants in ImmuneRACE Cohort 3 were defined by two consecutive negative NP/OP PCR tests, clearance by a healthcare professional, or resolution of symptoms. Each participant in the prospective study had whole blood, serum and a nasopharyngeal or oropharyngeal swab collected by mobile phlebotomists. Over a roughly 2-month period, participants in the prospective study had the option of providing additional blood draws and questionnaires. Before DNA extraction, prospective study blood samples were shipped either frozen or at room temperature. The immunoSEQ Assay, a bias-controlled multiplex PCR, was used to amplify TCRbeta CDR3 regions from genomic DNA. Turning to the authors' computational methods: The number of nucleated cells in each sample was estimated from the amplification of reference gene primers within the assay. To quantify the absolute abundance of each unique TCRbeta CDR3 rearrangement, sequence reads were collapsed and filtered. For each sample, productive Simpson clonality was calculated as the square root of Simpson's diversity index over productive rearrangements. Not all clones reach the TCRdb copy of this immuneACCESS table, which keeps in-frame sequences only. Checked studies attribute under half of the gap to unresolved V genes and leave the rest unexplained. From that table come the V and J calls and clone size; the DNA was used to work out D and trimming. Within this sample are 250,000 or so clones, with around 88% of them counted one time only. Roughly 10% of the sample goes to the ten largest clones.

Its CDR3 holds 14 amino acids, cysteine through phenylalanine. Just the 42-base CDR3 DNA is kept, in frame starting at base 1. CDR1 SGHTA and CDR2 FQGNSA are derived from the germline V gene. The V and J ends are trimmed by 4 bases and 9 bases, leaving 13 bases between them. This receptor chain uses TRBV7-2 and TRBJ1-6; TRBD1 could be the D gene, as 5 bases match. This sequence originates from a man aged 35 to 55 who had recovered from COVID-19. Sequencing was carried out using PBMCs or T cells enriched from blood (not recorded which). The encoded CDR3 is CASSSQGFGSPLHF. DNA sequence: TGTGCCAGCAGCTCCCAGGGATTTGGTTCACCCCTCCACTTT.